This T cell receptor (beta chain) was obtained from a study of blood T cell repertoires in COVID-19. Self-reported history from a screening survey and questionnaire set each donor's cohort. Sequencing used immunoSEQ multiplex PCR; TCRdb keeps in-frame clones, though not all of them. The sample has about 260,000 clones, under 90% seen once. Germline V lookup: CDR1 SGDLS, CDR2 YYNGEE. V gave up 4 bases and J gave up 2 bases; unmatched junction bases: 13. CDR3 length: 18 residues. The genes are TRBV9 and TRBJ2-1; 9 nucleotides agree with TRBD2. The TCR originated in a man aged 25-40 years with acute COVID-19. Sequencing was done on a sample of PBMCs or T cells enriched from blood (not recorded which). CDR3: CASSSRLAEGTTYNEQFF. CDR3 nucleotides: TGTGCCAGCAGCTCGAGACTAGCGGAGGGGACCACCTACAATGAGCAGTTCTTC.